Listed below are T cell receptor beta chains from one sample, sequenced in a study of OX40 agonist ivuxolimab in advanced cancers. Generated by immunoSEQ multiplex PCR, the TCRdb table keeps only in-frame clones and is missing some. There are about 19,000 clones in the sample; about 88% occur only once, and about 50% lies in the top ten. Sequenced material: CD4+ or CD8+ T cells sorted from blood, taken in a trial of the OX40 agonist ivuxolimab. The receptors were gathered from an adult with an advanced solid tumor such as melanoma, head and neck, liver or kidney cancer. Each CDR3 is given with its conserved first and last residue. A D gene is named only where the DNA matches it firmly.

>TRBD2|TRBV7-2|TRBJ2-2
TGTGCCAGCACATCGGGAGGGGCAACCGGGGAGCTGTTTTTT
CASTSGGATGELFF
>TRBD2|TRBV7-6|TRBJ2-7
TGTGCCAGCAGCCCCGGGACTAGCGGGAGTTTCGAGCAGTACTTC
CASSPGTSGSFEQYF
>NA|TRBV7-9|TRBJ2-7
TGTGCCAGCAGCCCGGACTCCTCCTACGAGCAGTACTTC
CASSPDSSYEQYF
>NA|TRBV6-6|TRBJ2-7
TGTGCCAGCAGTTACTATCAGGGTTACGAGCAGTACTTC
CASSYYQGYEQYF
>TRBD1|TRBV27|TRBJ2-1
TGTGCCAGCAGAGGGGGCTTTGAGCAGTTCTTC
CASRGGFEQFF
>NA|TRBV7-8|TRBJ1-1
TGTGCCAGCTTTACCAGACTGACTGAAGCTTTCTTT
CASFTRLTEAFF
>NA|TRBV9|TRBJ2-1
TGTGCCAGCAGTGAACCGGGACCAGCCTACAATGAGCAGTTCTTC
CASSEPGPAYNEQFF
>TRBD2|TRBV29-1|TRBJ2-3
TGCAGCGCGTCCGGGACTAGCGGGAGTTTT
CSASGTSGSF
>NA|TRBV19|TRBJ2-7
TGTGCCAGTAGTATCTCTACCCTATCCTCCTACGAGCAGTACTTC
CASSISTLSSYEQYF
>NA|TRBV30|TRBJ2-2
TGTGCCTGGAGCGGGACCGGGGAGCTGTTTTTT
CAWSGTGELFF
>NA|TRBV2|TRBJ2-7
TGTGCCAGCAGGGCGTCCTACGAGCAGTACTTC
CASRASYEQYF
>NA|TRBV9|TRBJ2-4
TGTGCCAGCAGCGTAGGGGAGACTCTAGCCAAAAACATTCAGTACTTC
CASSVGETLAKNIQYF
>NA|TRBV7-3|TRBJ2-3
TGTGCCAGCAGCTCCACAGGGAGCGTAGCAGATACGCAGTATTTT
CASSSTGSVADTQYF
>NA|TRBV6-6|TRBJ2-7
TGTGCCAGCAGTGAGACTGTGAGCTCCTACGAGCAGTACTTC
CASSETVSSYEQYF
>NA|TRBV6-5|TRBJ2-7
TGTGCCAGCAGTTACCCGACGTCCTACGAGCAGTACTTC
CASSYPTSYEQYF
>NA|TRBV13|TRBJ1-5
TGTGCCAGCAGCTTAGGCCAGGGGAGCAATCAGCCCCAGCATTTT
CASSLGQGSNQPQHF